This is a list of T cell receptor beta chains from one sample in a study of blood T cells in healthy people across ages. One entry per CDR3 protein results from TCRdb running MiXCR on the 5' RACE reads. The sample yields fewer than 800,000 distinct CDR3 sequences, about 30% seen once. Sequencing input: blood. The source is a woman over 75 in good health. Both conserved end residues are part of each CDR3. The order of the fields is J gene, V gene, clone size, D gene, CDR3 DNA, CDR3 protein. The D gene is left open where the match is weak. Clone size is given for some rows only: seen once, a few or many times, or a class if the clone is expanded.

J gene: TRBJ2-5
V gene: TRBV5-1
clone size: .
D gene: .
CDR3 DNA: TGCGCCAGCAGCTCGGTGGGGGACGGAGAGACCCAGTACTTC
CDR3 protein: CASSSVGDGETQYF

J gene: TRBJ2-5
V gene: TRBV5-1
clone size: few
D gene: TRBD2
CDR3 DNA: TGCGCCAGCAGCTTGGCCCTAGCGGGTACAGGGGAGACCCAGTACTTC
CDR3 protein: CASSLALAGTGETQYF

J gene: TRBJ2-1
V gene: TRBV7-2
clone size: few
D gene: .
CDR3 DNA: TGTGCCAGCAGCTCTCAAATCGGCGATGAGCAGTTCTTC
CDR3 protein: CASSSQIGDEQFF

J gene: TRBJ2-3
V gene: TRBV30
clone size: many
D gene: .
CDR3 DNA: TGTGCCTGGAGTGTACTGAAGGGATTTAGCACAGATACGCAGTATTTT
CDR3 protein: CAWSVLKGFSTDTQYF

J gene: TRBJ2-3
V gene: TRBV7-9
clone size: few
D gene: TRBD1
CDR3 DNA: TGTGCCAGCAGCCCAGGGAGGACAGGGCCCAAGATGGATACGCAGTATTTT
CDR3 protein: CASSPGRTGPKMDTQYF

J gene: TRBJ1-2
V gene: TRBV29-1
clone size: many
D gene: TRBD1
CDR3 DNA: TGCAGCGTTGCTCTGGGACAGGACTATGGCTACACCTTC
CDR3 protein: CSVALGQDYGYTF

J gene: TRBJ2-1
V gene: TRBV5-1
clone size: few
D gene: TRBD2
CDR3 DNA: TGCGCCAGCAGCTTGGGGACTAGCGGGAGGGCCTACAATGAGCAGTTCTTC
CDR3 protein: CASSLGTSGRAYNEQFF

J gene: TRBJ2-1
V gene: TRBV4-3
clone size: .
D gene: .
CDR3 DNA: TGCGCCAGCACCTCGTCATTCAGGAATGAGCAGTTCTTC
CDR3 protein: CASTSSFRNEQFF

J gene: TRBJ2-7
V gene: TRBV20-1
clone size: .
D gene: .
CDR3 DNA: TGCGGTGCTCCTCTCAGTCCAGTCCTGGGTGTGCAGTACTTC
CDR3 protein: CGAPLSPVLGVQYF

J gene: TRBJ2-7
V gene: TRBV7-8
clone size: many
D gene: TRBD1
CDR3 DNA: TGTGCCAGCAGCTTAGCGGGCCCGGGACAGGGGGCCTCCTACGAGCAGTACTTC
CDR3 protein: CASSLAGPGQGASYEQYF

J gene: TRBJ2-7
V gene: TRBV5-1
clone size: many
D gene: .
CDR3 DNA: TGCGCCAGCAGCTTGGACGCGTTTGGCGAGCAGTACTTC
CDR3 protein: CASSLDAFGEQYF

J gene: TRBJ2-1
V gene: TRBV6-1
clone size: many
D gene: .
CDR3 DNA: TGTGCCAGCAGTGGCGTCGCAGCGTACTACAATGAGCAGTTCTTC
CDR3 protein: CASSGVAAYYNEQFF

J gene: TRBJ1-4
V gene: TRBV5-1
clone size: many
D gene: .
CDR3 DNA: TGCGCCAGCAGCGAAGCAGTAGGACTGTTTTTT
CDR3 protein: CASSEAVGLFF

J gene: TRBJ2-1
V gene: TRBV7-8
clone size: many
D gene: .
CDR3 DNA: TGTGCCAGCAGCTTAGGAACTTTTCTTGGAGGGGCCTACAATGAGCAGTTCTTC
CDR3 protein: CASSLGTFLGGAYNEQFF

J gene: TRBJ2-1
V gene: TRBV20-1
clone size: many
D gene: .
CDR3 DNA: TGCAGTGCACCCCAGCTGGAGCGGCCCATCAATGAGCAGTTCTTC
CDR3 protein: CSAPQLERPINEQFF

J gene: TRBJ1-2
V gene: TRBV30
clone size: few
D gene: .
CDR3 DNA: TGTGCCTATCTAGGCAGGTCTAAGGGTGGCTACACCTTC
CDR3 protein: CAYLGRSKGGYTF